Given below is one T cell receptor beta chain in context. This sample stems from a study of blood T cell repertoires in COVID-19. CDR3 size: 13 residues. Germline V lookup: CDR1 SGDLS, CDR2 YYNGEE. The ends lost 3 bases at V and 6 bases at J; junction bases unmatched: 3. Authors' processing steps: Reference gene primers were amplified, and this amplification served to estimate nucleated cell counts. This table comes from immunoSEQ multiplex PCR, and its TCRdb copy is limited to in-frame clones, with some not included. Clone size and the V and J calls come from that table; the DNA yielded D and trimming. This table holds over 200,000 clones, 83% found once.

The chain carries TRBV9 and TRBJ1-5, with TRBD1 identical over 7 bases. Source material: peripheral blood. The clonotype originates from a woman between 40 and 55 years old with active or convalescent COVID-19. CDR3 amino acids: CASSGQGGQPQHF. The CDR3 nucleotides are TGTGCCAGCAGCGGACAGGGAGGTCAGCCCCAGCATTTT.